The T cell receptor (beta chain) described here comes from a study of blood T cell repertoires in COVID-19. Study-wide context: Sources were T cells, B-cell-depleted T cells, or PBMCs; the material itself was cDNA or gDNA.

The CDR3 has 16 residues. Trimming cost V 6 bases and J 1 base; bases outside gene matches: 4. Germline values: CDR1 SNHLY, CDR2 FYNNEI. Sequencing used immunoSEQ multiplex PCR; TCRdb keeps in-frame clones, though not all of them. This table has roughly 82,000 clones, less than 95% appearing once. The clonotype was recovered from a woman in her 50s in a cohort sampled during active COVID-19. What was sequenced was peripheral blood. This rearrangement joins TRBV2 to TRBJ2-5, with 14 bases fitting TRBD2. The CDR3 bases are TGTGCCAGCAGCCCGGGACTAGCGGGGGCCCAAGAGACCCAGTACTTC. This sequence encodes CASSPGLAGAQETQYF.